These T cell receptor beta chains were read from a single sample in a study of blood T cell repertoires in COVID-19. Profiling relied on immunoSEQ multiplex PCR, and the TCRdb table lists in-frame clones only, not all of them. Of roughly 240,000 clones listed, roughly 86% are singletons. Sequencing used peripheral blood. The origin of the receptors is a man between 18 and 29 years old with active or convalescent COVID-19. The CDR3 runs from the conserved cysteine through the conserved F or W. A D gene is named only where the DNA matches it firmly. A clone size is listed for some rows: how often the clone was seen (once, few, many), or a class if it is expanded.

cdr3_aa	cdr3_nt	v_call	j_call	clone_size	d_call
CASSPSLTVNKNIQYF	TGTGCCAGCTCACCAAGTTTAACAGTAAACAAAAACATTCAGTACTTC	TRBV18	TRBJ2-4	once	-
CASSPHRTVIQYGYTF	TGTGCCAGCAGTCCTCACAGGACGGTTATCCAGTATGGCTACACCTTC	TRBV27	TRBJ1-2	-	-
CASSPRNIAGQTNTGELFF	TGTGCCAGCTCACCTAGAAACATAGCGGGGCAGACGAACACCGGGGAGCTGTTTTTT	TRBV18	TRBJ2-2	few	TRBD2
CSVAFRVYEQYF	TGCAGCGTCGCCTTTCGAGTCTACGAGCAGTACTTC	TRBV29-1	TRBJ2-7	-	-
CSVATSGSSVNEQFF	TGCAGCGTGGCGACTAGCGGGAGTTCCGTGAATGAGCAGTTCTTC	TRBV29-1	TRBJ2-1	-	TRBD2
CASSEEAGRIFITSNQPQHF	TGTGCCAGCAGTGAAGAGGCAGGGCGGATCTTTATAACTAGCAATCAGCCCCAGCATTTT	TRBV6-1	TRBJ1-5	once	-
CASSQAHYSTDTQYF	TGTGCCAGCAGCCAAGCACACTATAGCACAGATACGCAGTATTTT	TRBV14	TRBJ2-3	-	-
CASSRGGVANEQFF	TGTGCCAGCAGTCGCGGGGGGGTGGCCAATGAGCAGTTCTTC	TRBV6-5	TRBJ2-1	-	TRBD2
CASSLLAGETQYF	TGTGCCAGCAGCCTGTTAGCAGGGGAGACCCAGTACTTC	TRBV14	TRBJ2-5	-	-
CASSLVGSTGELFF	TGTGCCAGCAGCTTGGTTGGCAGCACCGGGGAGCTGTTTTTT	TRBV5-4	TRBJ2-2	-	-
CASSRRQGNTGELFF	TGTGCCAGCAGCCGACGACAAGGGAACACCGGGGAGCTGTTTTTT	TRBV3-1/TRBV3-2	TRBJ2-2	few	-
CASSPDRVYYEQYF	TGCGCCAGCTCACCCGACAGGGTCTACTACGAGCAGTACTTC	TRBV5-1	TRBJ2-7	once	TRBD1
CASSQRQGAYEKLFF	TGTGCCAGCAGTCAGAGACAGGGGGCTTATGAAAAACTGTTTTTT	TRBV28	TRBJ1-4	-	TRBD1
CASSKGTGGLFSYEQYF	TGCGCCAGCAGCAAGGGGACAGGGGGACTTTTCTCCTACGAGCAGTACTTC	TRBV5-1	TRBJ2-7	-	TRBD1
CATSDPPGTTGGILSGGQYF	TGTGCCACCAGTGATCCCCCCGGGACTACCGGAGGAATCCTTTCAGGCGGGCAGTACTTC	TRBV24-1	TRBJ2-7	-	TRBD2
CATSDFRGYTF	TGTGCCACCAGTGATTTCCGTGGCTACACCTTC	TRBV24-1	TRBJ1-2	-	-
CASSRQGRGDTQYF	TGTGCCAGCAGCCGGCAGGGTCGAGGAGATACGCAGTATTTT	TRBV3-1/TRBV3-2	TRBJ2-3	-	-
CASSQDTRTETQYF	TGTGCCAGCAGCCAAGATACTAGAACGGAGACCCAGTACTTC	TRBV3-1/TRBV3-2	TRBJ2-5	-	-
CASSWTSGRGSEQFF	TGTGCTAGCAGCTGGACTAGCGGGAGAGGAAGTGAGCAGTTCTTC	TRBV7-7	TRBJ2-1	-	TRBD2
CASSQFQGAYEQYF	TGTGCCAGCAGCCAATTCCAGGGGGCCTACGAGCAGTACTTC	TRBV3-1/TRBV3-2	TRBJ2-7	few	TRBD1
CASSRTVSYEQYF	TGTGCCAGCAGTAGGACAGTCTCCTACGAGCAGTACTTC	TRBV6-5	TRBJ2-7	many	-
CASSFQQGNQPQHF	TGTGCCAGCAGTTTTCAACAAGGCAATCAGCCCCAGCATTTT	TRBV27	TRBJ1-5	-	-
CATGPPSLNEQFF	TGTGCCACCGGCCCACCATCCCTCAATGAGCAGTTCTTC	TRBV24-1	TRBJ2-1	-	-
CASSIPGGSSNEKLFF	TGTGCCAGTAGTATACCGGGGGGCAGTTCTAATGAAAAACTGTTTTTT	TRBV19	TRBJ1-4	-	-
CASSLGVSTNEKLFF	TGCGCCAGCAGCTTGGGTGTATCAACTAATGAAAAACTGTTTTTT	TRBV5-1	TRBJ1-4	-	-
CASSALDRGETQYF	TGTGCCAGCAGTGCCCTTGACAGGGGAGAGACCCAGTACTTC	TRBV6-6	TRBJ2-5	-	TRBD1
CASSEGGQAQPQHF	TGTGCCAGCAGTGAAGGGGGACAGGCCCAGCCCCAGCATTTT	TRBV2	TRBJ1-5	-	TRBD1
CASSRDGQGPYEQYF	TGTGCCAGCAGTCGAGACGGACAGGGGCCCTACGAGCAGTACTTC	TRBV6-5	TRBJ2-7	-	TRBD1
CASSLRKPDTQYF	TGTGCCAGTAGTCTCCGAAAGCCCGATACGCAGTATTTT	TRBV19	TRBJ2-3	-	-
CASSSQGDHTFF	TGTGCCAGCAGCTCCCAAGGAGATCACACGTTCTTC	TRBV9	TRBJ2-1	-	-
CASSLQGQDYGYTF	TGTGCCAGCAGCCTCCAGGGACAGGACTATGGCTACACCTTC	TRBV3-1/TRBV3-2	TRBJ1-2	-	TRBD1
CASSFRDREVGTQYF	TGCGCCAGCAGCTTCCGGGACAGGGAGGTTGGTACGCAGTATTTT	TRBV5-1	TRBJ2-3	-	TRBD1
CASSSTQGPLTEAFF	TGTGCCAGCAGCTCAACACAGGGGCCTCTCACTGAAGCTTTCTTT	TRBV7-9	TRBJ1-1	-	TRBD1
CASSQAGFNEKLFF	TGCGCCAGCAGCCAAGCAGGTTTTAATGAAAAACTGTTTTTT	TRBV4-1	TRBJ1-4	few	-
CASSSPGGVEQYF	TGTGCCAGCAGTTCCCCGGGGGGAGTCGAGCAGTACTTC	TRBV6-2/TRBV6-3	TRBJ2-7	-	TRBD2
CASSLFSLSGGEKLFF	TGTGCCAGCAGTTTATTTAGCCTTTCCGGAGGGGAAAAACTGTTTTTT	TRBV28	TRBJ1-4	-	-
CASSQPFISNRNTIYF	TGTGCCAGCAGCCAACCCTTTATCTCTAACCGAAACACCATATATTTT	TRBV3-1/TRBV3-2	TRBJ1-3	-	-
CASSDGGARPGELFF	TGTGCCAGCAGTGATGGAGGGGCGAGACCCGGGGAGCTGTTTTTT	TRBV2	TRBJ2-2	-	-
CASSIADSGSYEQYF	TGTGCCAGTAGTATAGCTGATAGCGGCTCCTACGAGCAGTACTTC	TRBV19	TRBJ2-7	-	-
CASSLRGISNQPQHF	TGTGCCAGCAGCTTAAGAGGGATTAGCAATCAGCCCCAGCATTTT	TRBV7-2	TRBJ1-5	-	-
CATSDSVSGYTF	TGTGCCACCAGTGACTCGGTCTCTGGCTACACCTTC	TRBV24-1	TRBJ1-2	-	-
CASSPDTYEQYF	TGTGCCAGCAGCCCGGACACGTACGAGCAGTACTTC	TRBV7-3	TRBJ2-7	-	-
CATSDSDGTAVNTEAFF	TGTGCCACCAGTGATTCGGACGGGACAGCCGTGAACACTGAAGCTTTCTTT	TRBV24-1	TRBJ1-1	-	TRBD1
CASTPGQGIQPQHF	TGTGCCAGCACCCCGGGACAGGGTATCCAGCCCCAGCATTTT	TRBV2	TRBJ1-5	-	TRBD1
CASSVQGLSGYTF	TGTGCCAGCAGCGTACAGGGTCTGAGCGGCTACACCTTC	TRBV9	TRBJ1-2	-	-
CASSFNLLDEQYF	TGTGCCAGCAGCTTTAACCTTCTAGACGAGCAGTACTTC	TRBV11-3	TRBJ2-7	-	-
CSVETTRSSYNEQFF	TGCAGCGTCGAGACTACCCGGAGCTCCTACAATGAGCAGTTCTTC	TRBV29-1	TRBJ2-1	-	-
CATLSRRGADNSPLHF	TGTGCCACCTTAAGTAGGCGGGGGGCAGATAATTCACCCCTCCACTTT	TRBV24-1	TRBJ1-6	once	-